This is a list of T cell receptor beta chains from one sample in a study of blood T cell repertoires in COVID-19. TCRdb keeps only in-frame clones here, not all; method: immunoSEQ multiplex PCR. The table records about 74,000 clones, 70% to 75% of them present only once. Sequencing was carried out using peripheral blood. These receptors came from a man in his 70s with acute or convalescent COVID-19. Both conserved end residues are part of each CDR3. The D gene is left open where the match is weak. Clone size appears in some rows only: once, few, many, or a class for an expanded clone.

D	J	size	V	CDR3	DNA
NA	TRBJ2-7	NA	TRBV19	CASSIGDRIGYEQYF	TGTGCCAGTAGTATCGGGGATCGGATAGGGTACGAGCAGTACTTC
TRBD2	TRBJ2-5	once	TRBV7-7	CASSLGTSGGQETQYF	TGTGCTAGCAGCTTGGGGACTAGCGGGGGACAAGAGACCCAGTACTTC
TRBD2	TRBJ2-7	NA	TRBV4-3	CASSLSGRENDEQYF	TGCGCCAGCAGCCTTAGCGGGCGGGAGAATGACGAGCAGTACTTC
TRBD1	TRBJ2-7	NA	TRBV27	CASSSPGQGGYEQYF	TGTGCCAGCAGTAGTCCGGGACAGGGGGGCTACGAGCAGTACTTC
NA	TRBJ1-4	NA	TRBV7-9	CASSTTFLTEEKLFF	TGTGCCAGCAGCACTACTTTCTTGACAGAGGAAAAACTGTTTTTT
NA	TRBJ1-5	NA	TRBV6-5	CASRGRDSNQPQHF	TGTGCCAGCAGAGGCAGGGATAGCAATCAGCCCCAGCATTTT
TRBD2	TRBJ2-5	few	TRBV7-3	CASSQTGASGRETQYF	TGTGCCAGCAGTCAAACGGGGGCTAGCGGGAGAGAGACCCAGTACTTC
TRBD1	TRBJ1-3	few	TRBV18	CASSPPGQRISGNTIYF	TGTGCCAGCTCACCACCGGGACAGCGGATCTCTGGAAACACCATATATTTT
TRBD1	TRBJ1-5	NA	TRBV27	CASSSAGTGYSNQPQHF	TGTGCCAGCAGTTCCGCCGGGACAGGATATAGCAATCAGCCCCAGCATTTT
TRBD1	TRBJ2-7	NA	TRBV18	CASSLAGQGNYEQYF	TGTGCCAGCTCACTAGCGGGACAGGGGAACTACGAGCAGTACTTC
NA	TRBJ1-5	NA	TRBV27	CASSSAGGYSNQPQHF	TGTGCCAGCAGTTCGGCGGGAGGGTATAGCAATCAGCCCCAGCATTTT
TRBD1	TRBJ1-6	NA	TRBV14	CASSPRTGGNSPLHF	TGTGCCAGCAGCCCCCGAACAGGGGGTAATTCACCCCTCCACTTT
NA	TRBJ2-5	NA	TRBV5-1	CASSSPRRETQYF	TGCGCCAGCAGCTCCCCTAGGAGGGAGACCCAGTACTTC
TRBD1	TRBJ1-5	few	TRBV27	CASSSQTGVSQPQHF	TGTGCCAGCAGTTCCCAGACAGGGGTCTCTCAGCCCCAGCATTTT
NA	TRBJ1-5	NA	TRBV7-8	CASSFGGEGNQPQHF	TGTGCCAGCAGCTTCGGGGGGGAAGGCAATCAGCCCCAGCATTTT
NA	TRBJ1-5	NA	TRBV4-3	CASSQGLGDLHQPQHF	TGCGCCAGCAGCCAAGGTTTAGGGGATTTACATCAGCCCCAGCATTTT
TRBD2	TRBJ2-7	NA	TRBV28	CASSPSGETYEQYF	TGTGCCAGCAGTCCTAGCGGGGAAACCTACGAGCAGTACTTC
NA	TRBJ2-7	once	TRBV18	CASSVTGPPYEQYF	TGTGCCAGCTCAGTCACGGGTCCCCCCTACGAGCAGTACTTC
NA	TRBJ1-2	NA	TRBV19	CASSIGGMDTTFYGYTF	TGTGCCAGTAGTATAGGCGGTATGGACACAACTTTCTATGGCTACACCTTC
NA	TRBJ1-3	NA	TRBV3-1/TRBV3-2	CASSQDWAAGNTIYF	TGTGCCAGCAGCCAAGATTGGGCTGCTGGAAACACCATATATTTT
NA	TRBJ1-2	NA	TRBV4-2	CASSQVEFPYGYTF	TGTGCCAGCAGCCAAGTAGAGTTCCCTTATGGCTACACCTTC
TRBD2	TRBJ2-1	NA	TRBV9	CASSVDRASGRAYYNEQFF	TGTGCCAGCAGCGTAGATAGGGCTAGCGGGAGGGCTTACTACAATGAGCAGTTCTTC
NA	TRBJ1-5	few	TRBV7-2	CASSLVGGRSLNQPQHF	TGTGCCAGCAGCTTAGTTGGAGGGAGAAGTCTAAATCAGCCCCAGCATTTT
NA	TRBJ2-1	NA	TRBV7-7	CASSRAGGSSYNEQFF	TGTGCTAGCAGCCGCGCCGGGGGTAGCTCCTACAATGAGCAGTTCTTC
NA	TRBJ1-1	NA	TRBV28	CASSPPDRTNTEAFF	TGTGCCAGCAGCCCCCCGGACAGAACGAACACTGAAGCTTTCTTT
NA	TRBJ2-3	NA	TRBV29-1	CSARTEGHTDTQYF	TGCAGCGCCCGGACAGAGGGCCACACAGATACGCAGTATTTT
TRBD1	TRBJ1-1	NA	TRBV28	CASSTQGAGDTEAFF	TGTGCCAGCAGTACACAGGGGGCAGGCGACACTGAAGCTTTCTTT
TRBD2	TRBJ2-7	NA	TRBV28	CASIPGLAGVQQYF	TGTGCCAGCATTCCGGGACTAGCGGGAGTACAGCAGTACTTC
TRBD1	TRBJ1-5	few	TRBV11-2	CASSLDGRGRGQPQHF	TGTGCCAGCAGCTTAGATGGCAGGGGGCGCGGTCAGCCCCAGCATTTT
NA	TRBJ1-3	NA	TRBV19	CASSTAPGAGNTIYF	TGTGCCAGTAGTACGGCGCCCGGGGCTGGAAACACCATATATTTT
TRBD1	TRBJ2-5	NA	TRBV5-5	CASSWGDREYETQYF	TGTGCCAGCAGCTGGGGGGACAGGGAATACGAGACCCAGTACTTC
NA	TRBJ1-3	once	TRBV10-3	CAIEGGGNTIYF	TGTGCCATAGAGGGTGGTGGAAACACCATATATTTT
TRBD2	TRBJ2-5	NA	TRBV30	CAFLDWEGETQYF	TGTGCCTTCCTTGACTGGGAGGGAGAGACCCAGTACTTC